This TCR beta chain originates from a study of T cell responses to AZD1222 COVID-19 vaccine. Overall study results and limits: All repertoire sampling was performed exclusively after the peak T cell response.

TCRdb's table, derived via immunoSEQ multiplex PCR, lists solely in-frame clones and lacks some. Among under 150,000 clones listed, under 95% were seen once. V was trimmed by 7 bases and J by 0 bases, leaving 10 bases between them. The CDR3 has 13 amino acids. CDR1 MGHDK and CDR2 SYGVNS come from the germline V gene. Regarding this clone: Antigen specificity is unknown.

This sequence was found in an adult in good health. Sample: peripheral blood, taken on day 0 of AZD1222 vaccination. This chain joins TRBV25-1 and TRBJ2-7, with D unresolved. CDR3 DNA sequence: TGTGCCAGCACCCCCCGTCACTCCTACGAGCAGTACTTC. Translation: CASTPRHSYEQYF.